This T cell receptor beta chain was captured in a study of PD-L1 blockade in urothelial cancer. Profiling relied on immunoSEQ multiplex PCR, and the TCRdb table lists in-frame clones only, not all of them. The sample holds 72,000 or so clones, approximately 83% seen once. Time point given: pretreatment peripheral blood. CDR3 length: 15 amino acids. The germline V and J ends were trimmed by 1 base and 4 bases, with 11 bases remaining between them. Germline V gene lookup returns CDR1 MNHEY and CDR2 SMNVEV (reference sequence). This specimen consisted of PBMCs, obtained around atezolizumab (anti-PD-L1) treatment. The TCR originated in a man aged 55 to 69 with urothelial cancer. This sequence joins TRBV27 and TRBJ1-5, with TRBD1 as a possible D gene (5 bases). DNA for the CDR3: TGTGCCAGCAGTTTATGGAGGGGATCAAATCAGCCCCAGCATTTT. Translating it yields CASSLWRGSNQPQHF.